This TCR beta chain was obtained from a study of blood T cell repertoires in COVID-19. About the research overall: The study drew acute and convalescent COVID-19 samples from the United States, Italy and Spain. Sources were T cells, B-cell-depleted T cells, or PBMCs; the material itself was cDNA or gDNA.

Produced via immunoSEQ multiplex PCR; TCRdb's table is partial and in-frame only. Here the sample spans 65,000 to 90,000 clones, 75% to 85% being singletons. With 6 bases removed from V and 4 bases from J, the gap between germline ends came to 12 bases. The germline V gene has CDR1 ENHRY and CDR2 SYGVKD. The CDR3 covers 13 residues. The chain has TRBV10-3 and TRBJ2-5, with a tentative D call TRBD2 (7 bases). Sequencing used peripheral blood. This sequence originates from a woman of 80 years or more with acute or convalescent COVID-19. CDR3 nucleotide sequence: TGTGCCATCAGCTCAGGGGAGGGAGAGACCCAGTACTTC. Its protein is CAISSGEGETQYF.